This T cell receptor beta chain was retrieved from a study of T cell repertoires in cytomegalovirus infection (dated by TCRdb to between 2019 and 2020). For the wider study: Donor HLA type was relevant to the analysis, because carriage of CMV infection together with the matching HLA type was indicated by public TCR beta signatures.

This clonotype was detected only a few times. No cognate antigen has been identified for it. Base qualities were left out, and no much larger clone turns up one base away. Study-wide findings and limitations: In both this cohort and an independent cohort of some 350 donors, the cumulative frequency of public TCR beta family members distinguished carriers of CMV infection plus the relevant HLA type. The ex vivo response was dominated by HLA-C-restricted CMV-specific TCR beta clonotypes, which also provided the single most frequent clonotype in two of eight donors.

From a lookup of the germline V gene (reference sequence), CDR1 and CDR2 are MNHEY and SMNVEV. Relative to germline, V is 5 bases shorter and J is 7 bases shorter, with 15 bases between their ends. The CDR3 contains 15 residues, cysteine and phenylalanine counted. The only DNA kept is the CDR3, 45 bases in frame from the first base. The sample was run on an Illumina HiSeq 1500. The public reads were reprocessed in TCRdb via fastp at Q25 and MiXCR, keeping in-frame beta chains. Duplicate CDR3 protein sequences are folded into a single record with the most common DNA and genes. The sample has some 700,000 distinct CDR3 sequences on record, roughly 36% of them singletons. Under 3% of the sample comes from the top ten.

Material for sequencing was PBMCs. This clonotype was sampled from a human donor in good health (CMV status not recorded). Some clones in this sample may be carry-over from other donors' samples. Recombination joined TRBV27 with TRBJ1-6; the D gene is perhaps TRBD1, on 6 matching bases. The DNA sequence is TGTGCCAGCAGTCTACAGGGAACGTGGAATTCACCCCTCCACTTT. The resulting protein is CASSLQGTWNSPLHF.